Listed here are 17 T cell receptor beta chains from one sample, sequenced in a study of CD8+ T cells in alopecia areata. Treatment defined: oral pan-JAK inhibitor, 5-10 mg twice daily. It was cDNA, reverse transcribed from extracted RNA, that served as the sequencing template. Sequencing was performed with immunoSEQ multiplex PCR; in TCRdb, only in-frame clones are kept and a portion is missing. The repertoire holds 150,000 to 200,000 clones, with roughly 60% as singletons. The source material was CD4+ T cells sorted from blood, sampled around week 55, from a patient treated with tofacitinib. The receptors shown here come from a human donor with alopecia areata.

The CDR3 is CASSLDLAKNIQYF. CDR3 coding DNA: TGCGCCAGCAGCTTGGATCTAGCCAAAAACATTCAGTACTTC. The chain couples TRBV5-1 to TRBJ2-4, with D unclear. This CDR3 has 14 residues. Trimming removed 0 bases at V and 0 bases at J, with 4 bases between. Germline V lookup: CDR1 SGHRS, CDR2 YFSETQ. The full variable domain, its missing parts supplied by reference TRBV5-1 and TRBJ2-4, is KAGVTQTPRYLIKTRGQQVTLSCSPISGHRSVSWYQQTPGQGLQFLFEYFSETQRNKGNFPGRFSGRQFSNSRSEMNVSTLELGDSALYLCASSLDLAKNIQYFGAGTRLSVL.

The chain has TRBV6-5 and TRBJ1-2; 8 nucleotides align to TRBD1. The CDR3 covers 14 residues. The germline V gene encodes CDR1 MNHEY and CDR2 SVGAGI. The J segment lost 5 bases and the V segment lost 5 bases, leaving 7 bases of the junction unmatched. In nucleotides, the CDR3 is TGTGCCAGCAGTAAGAGACAGGGGTCGTATGGCTACACCTTC. It is translated as CASSKRQGSYGYTF.

The chain links TRBV29-1 to TRBJ1-3, with 7 bases aligning to TRBD1. V gave up 4 bases and J gave up 5 bases; unmatched junction bases: 2. CDR1 is SQVTM and CDR2 is ANQGSEA in the germline V gene. This CDR3 spans 12 amino acids. CDR3 nucleotides: TGCAGCGTTGGACAGGGAAGAAACACCATATATTTT. Protein: CSVGQGRNTIYF.

For the CDR3, the DNA is TGTGCCAGCAGCTCGTGGGGGGGGGACACAGATACGCAGTATTTT. It yields the protein CASSSWGGDTDTQYF. The V gene is TRBV7-8, the J gene TRBJ2-3; 7 bases align to TRBD2. V gave up 4 bases and J gave up 2 bases; unmatched junction bases: 6. The CDR3 has 15 residues. Germline CDR1 reads SGHVS; CDR2 reads FQNEAQ.

This clone showed up just a few times. This chain links TRBV28 with TRBJ2-1, with 11 bases fitting TRBD2. Germline trimming cut 7 bases from V and 8 bases from J; bases unmatched to any gene: 7. Germline assignment: CDR1 MDHEN and CDR2 SYDVKM. The CDR3 covers 14 residues. The CDR3 spells CASTGTSGFDEQFF. Written as DNA, the CDR3 is TGTGCCAGCACCGGGACTAGCGGTTTTGATGAGCAGTTCTTC.

The chain joins TRBV10-3 to TRBJ1-6; TRBD1 matches 7 bases. CDR1 and CDR2 from the germline V gene are ENHRY and SYGVKD. The CDR3 loop spans 15 amino acids. The V segment lost 2 bases and the J segment 8 bases; nucleotides outside the gene matches: 6. CDR3 sequence reads: CAISEAGGGDSPLHF. The CDR3 DNA is TGTGCCATCAGTGAGGCAGGGGGTGGCGATTCACCCCTCCACTTT.

The rearrangement joins TRBV5-1 to TRBJ2-5; maybe TRBD2 (6 bases). The length of the CDR3 is 15 residues. From germline, CDR1 is SGHRS and CDR2 YFSETQ. Between the trimmed V and J ends, which lost 3 bases and 1 base, there was a span of 13 bases. CDR3 DNA: TGCGCCAGCAGCTACGGAGGGTCGATCCAAGAGACCCAGTACTTC. This translates into CASSYGGSIQETQYF. The entire variable domain, with the rest obtained from reference TRBV5-1 and TRBJ2-5, is as follows: KAGVTQTPRYLIKTRGQQVTLSCSPISGHRSVSWYQQTPGQGLQFLFEYFSETQRNKGNFPGRFSGRQFSNSRSEMNVSTLELGDSALYLCASSYGGSIQETQYFGPGTRLLVL.

The chain combines TRBV27 with TRBJ2-7; D not resolved. With 3 bases removed from V and 7 bases from J, the gap between germline ends came to 16 bases. This CDR3 contains 14 residues. Looked up from germline, CDR1 is MNHEY and CDR2 is SMNVEV (reference sequence). CDR3 DNA sequence: TGTGCCAGCAGTTTCTCCAGCCAAATTGGAGAGCAGTACTTC. It specifies CASSFSSQIGEQYF.

The chain uses TRBV30 and TRBJ1-6; D is unresolved. Germline V gives CDR1 GTSNPN, CDR2 SVGIG (reference sequence). This CDR3 contains 12 residues. V shed 3 bases and J shed 5 bases, with 5 bases lying between them. CDR3 residues: CAWRGNNSPLHF. The CDR3 DNA reads TGTGCCTGGAGGGGAAATAATTCACCCCTCCACTTT.

This chain joins TRBV7-2 and TRBJ1-1; D not certain. The V end lost 4 bases, the J end lost 1 base, and 10 bases lay between the germline ends. CDR3 length: 14 residues. Germline values: CDR1 SGHTA, CDR2 FQGNSA. The chain's CDR3 is CASSYSPGNTEAFF. The DNA of the CDR3 is TGTGCCAGCAGCTACTCCCCGGGGAACACTGAAGCTTTCTTT.

The gene calls are TRBV4-1 and TRBJ1-4; D gene uncertain. Between the trimmed V and J ends, which lost 1 base and 3 bases, there was a span of 9 bases. Germline assignment: CDR1 MGHRA and CDR2 YSYEKL. The CDR3 contains 15 residues. The CDR3 is CASSQVPKPNEKLFF. The CDR3 DNA reads TGCGCCAGCAGCCAAGTACCTAAACCTAATGAAAAACTGTTTTTT.

The chain combines TRBV2 with TRBJ1-5; 7 positions agree with TRBD1. This CDR3 is 14 amino acids long. Germline V gene lookup returns CDR1 SNHLY and CDR2 FYNNEI. Unmatched junction bases numbered 9, after V lost 7 bases and J lost 6 bases. The CDR3 sequence is CASMRGPRGQPQHF. As DNA, the CDR3 is TGTGCCAGCATGAGGGGGCCCCGGGGTCAGCCCCAGCATTTT.

The V and J genes are TRBV19 and TRBJ1-5, with D perhaps matching TRBD1 (5 bases). V gave up 7 bases and J gave up 0 bases, with 10 bases separating them. The germline V gene has CDR1 LNHDA and CDR2 SQIVND (reference sequence). The CDR3 contains 14 residues. The CDR3 loop reads CASMGVNSNQPQHF. Here the CDR3 DNA reads TGTGCCAGTATGGGGGTAAATAGCAATCAGCCCCAGCATTTT.

This chain links TRBV7-2 with TRBJ2-2; weak D call: TRBD2 (6 bases). V was clipped by 5 bases and J by 6 bases, with 16 bases between them. The CDR3 loop spans 15 amino acids. Germline values: CDR1 SGHTA, CDR2 FQGNSA. In nucleotides, the CDR3 is TGTGCCAGCAGCCCCCGACTAGATGTCGCCGGGGAGCTGTTTTTT. Translation gives CASSPRLDVAGELFF.

The chain is built from TRBV30 and TRBJ1-1; perhaps TRBD1 as D (5 bases). Looked up from germline, CDR1 is GTSNPN and CDR2 is SVGIG (reference sequence). The ends were cut back, 1 base at V and 1 base at J, with 7 bases in the middle. The CDR3 sequence is 13 residues long. CDR3 DNA sequence: TGTGCCTGGAGTGCCCAGGGGAACACTGAAGCTTTCTTT. This gives the protein CAWSAQGNTEAFF.

This clone was seen a single time. This sequence joins TRBV6-5 and TRBJ2-3, with TRBD1 matching 8 bases. Germline V gene sequence: CDR1 MNHEY, CDR2 SVGAGI. Trimming removed 7 bases from V and 3 bases from J; junction bases left unmatched: 6. CDR3 length: 14 amino acids. CDR3: CASKRQGLTDTQYF. The DNA for the CDR3 is TGTGCCAGCAAACGACAGGGGCTAACAGATACGCAGTATTTT.

On this clone itself: This sample also contains other DNA sequences that code for the same CDR3. This sequence joins TRBV2 and TRBJ1-2; possibly TRBD1 for D (5 bases). V was clipped by 4 bases and J by 2 bases, with 8 bases between them. Germline V lookup: CDR1 SNHLY, CDR2 FYNNEI. The CDR3 spans 13 residues. The chain's CDR3 is CASSADSNYGYTF. CDR3 in DNA: TGTGCCAGCAGTGCAGACAGCAACTATGGCTACACCTTC.